Detailed here is one TCR beta chain. As yet, its antigen is unknown. Method: immunoSEQ multiplex PCR; TCRdb's copy keeps in-frame clones and lacks some. The repertoire holds approximately 41,000 clones, with over 70% as singletons. The data were taken from a study of CD4 T cells in relation to SARS-CoV-2 and coronaviruses. CD4 enrichment then naive enrichment separated naive from memory CD4+ cells. Germline values: CDR1 WNHNN, CDR2 SYGVQD (reference sequence). Between the trimmed V and J ends, which lost 6 bases and 3 bases, there was a span of 15 bases. The length of the CDR3 is 15 residues. Sequencing was done on a sample of naive CD4+ T cells from PBMCs, cultured in vitro. Specified subset: naive CD4+ T cells isolated by negative enrichment. The source of this sequence is an adult with COVID-19. The chain recombines TRBV10-1 with TRBJ2-1, with no clear D. CDR3 in DNA: TGCGCCAGCAGCGATGGGAACAGATACTACAATGAGCAGTTCTTC. Protein: CASSDGNRYYNEQFF.